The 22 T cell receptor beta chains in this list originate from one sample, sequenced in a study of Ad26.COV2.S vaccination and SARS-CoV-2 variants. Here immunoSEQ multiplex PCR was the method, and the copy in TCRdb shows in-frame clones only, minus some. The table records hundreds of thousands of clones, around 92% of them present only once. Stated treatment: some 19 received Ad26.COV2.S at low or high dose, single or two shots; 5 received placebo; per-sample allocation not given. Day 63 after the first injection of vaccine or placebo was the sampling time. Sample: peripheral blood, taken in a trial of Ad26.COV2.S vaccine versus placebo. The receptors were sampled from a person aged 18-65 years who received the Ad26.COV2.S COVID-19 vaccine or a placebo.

CDR3 DNA: TGTGCCAGCAGCGGGACAGGGGGCGGGTATAATTCACCCCTCCACTTT. Residues: CASSGTGGGYNSPLHF. The chain is built from TRBV9 and TRBJ1-6, with 11 bases aligning to TRBD1. The CDR3 consists of 16 residues. V trimming: 3 bases; J trimming: 4 bases; junction bases outside the gene matches: 3. The germline gives CDR1 SGDLS, CDR2 YYNGEE. Using reference TRBV9 and TRBJ1-6 for the parts outside the CDR3, the full variable domain is DSGVTQTPKHLITATGQRVTLRCSPRSGDLSVYWYQQSLDQGLQFLIQYYNGEERAKGNILERFSAQQFPDLHSELNLSSLELGDSALYFCASSGTGGGYNSPLHFGNGTRLTVT.

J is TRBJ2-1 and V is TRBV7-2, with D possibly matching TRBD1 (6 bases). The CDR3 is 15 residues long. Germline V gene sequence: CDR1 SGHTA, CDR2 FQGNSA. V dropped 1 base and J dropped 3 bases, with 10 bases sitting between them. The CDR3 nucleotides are TGTGCCAGCAGCTTAGGCGCAGGGGTCTACAATGAGCAGTTCTTC. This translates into CASSLGAGVYNEQFF.

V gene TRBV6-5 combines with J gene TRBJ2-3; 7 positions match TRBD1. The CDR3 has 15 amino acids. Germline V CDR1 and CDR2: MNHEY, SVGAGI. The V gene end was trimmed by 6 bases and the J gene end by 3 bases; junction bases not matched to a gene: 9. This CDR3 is CASSARRQGTDTQYF. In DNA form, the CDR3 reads TGTGCCAGCAGCGCCCGCCGACAGGGAACAGATACGCAGTATTTT.

CDR3 coding DNA: TGTGCCAGCAGGAGAACAGGGGATCAAAACTATGGCTACACCTTC. Amino acids: CASRRTGDQNYGYTF. The rearrangement uses TRBV6-5 and TRBJ1-2, with 7 bases fitting TRBD1. Unmatched junction bases numbered 9, after V lost 6 bases and J lost 2 bases. The CDR3 has 15 residues. The germline CDR1 and CDR2 sequences are MNHEY and SVGAGI.

This CDR3 reads CASSLGRAGGYTF. CDR3 nucleotides: TGTGCCAGCAGCTTAGGCAGGGCGGGTGGCTACACCTTC. This sequence joins TRBV7-2 and TRBJ1-2; tentatively, D is TRBD1 (5 bases). Germline V gives CDR1 SGHTA, CDR2 FQGNSA. The CDR3 is 13 amino acids. The V gene lost 1 base and the J gene lost 7 bases, with 10 bases spanning the gap.

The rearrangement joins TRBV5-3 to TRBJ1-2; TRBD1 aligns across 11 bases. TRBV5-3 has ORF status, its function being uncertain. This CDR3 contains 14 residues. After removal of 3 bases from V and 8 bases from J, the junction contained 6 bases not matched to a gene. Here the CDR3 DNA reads TGTGCCAGAAGCTGGGGGACAGGGGGAAAAGGCTACACCTTC. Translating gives CARSWGTGGKGYTF.

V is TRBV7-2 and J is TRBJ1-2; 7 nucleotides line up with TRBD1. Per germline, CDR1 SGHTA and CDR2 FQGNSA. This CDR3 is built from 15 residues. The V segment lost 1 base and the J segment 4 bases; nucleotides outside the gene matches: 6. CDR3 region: CASSLVDRSSYGYTF. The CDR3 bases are TGTGCCAGCAGCTTAGTGGACAGGTCTTCCTATGGCTACACCTTC. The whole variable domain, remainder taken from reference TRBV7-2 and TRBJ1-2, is GAGVSQSPSNKVTEKGKDVELRCDPISGHTALYWYRQSLGQGLEFLIYFQGNSAPDKSGLPSDRFSAERTGGSVSTLTIQRTQQEDSAVYLCASSLVDRSSYGYTFGSGTRLTVV.

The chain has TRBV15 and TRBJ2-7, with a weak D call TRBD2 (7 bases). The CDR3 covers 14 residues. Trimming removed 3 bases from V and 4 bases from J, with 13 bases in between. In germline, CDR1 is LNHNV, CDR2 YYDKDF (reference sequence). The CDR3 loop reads CATSSREDRYEQYF. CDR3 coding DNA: TGTGCCACCAGCAGCCGGGAGGACAGATACGAGCAGTACTTC.

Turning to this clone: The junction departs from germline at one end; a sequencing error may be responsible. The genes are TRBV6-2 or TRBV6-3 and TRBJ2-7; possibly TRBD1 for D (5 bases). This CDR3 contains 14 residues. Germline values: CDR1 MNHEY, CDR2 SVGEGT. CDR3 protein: CASSYLGQGNEQYF. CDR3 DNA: TGTGCCAGCAGCTACTTGGGGCAGGGTAACGAGCAGTACTTC.

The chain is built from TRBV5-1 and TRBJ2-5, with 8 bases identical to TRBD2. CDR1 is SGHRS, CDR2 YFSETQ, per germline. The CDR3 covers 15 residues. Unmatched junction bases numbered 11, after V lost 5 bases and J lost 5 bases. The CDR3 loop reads CASSRDPGGGETQYF. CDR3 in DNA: TGCGCCAGCAGTCGGGACCCGGGAGGGGGGGAGACCCAGTACTTC.

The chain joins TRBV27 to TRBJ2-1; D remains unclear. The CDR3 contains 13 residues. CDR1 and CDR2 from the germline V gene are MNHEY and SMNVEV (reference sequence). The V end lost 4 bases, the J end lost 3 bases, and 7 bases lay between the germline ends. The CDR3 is CASSSRVYNEQFF. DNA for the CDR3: TGTGCCAGCAGTTCAAGGGTCTACAATGAGCAGTTCTTC.

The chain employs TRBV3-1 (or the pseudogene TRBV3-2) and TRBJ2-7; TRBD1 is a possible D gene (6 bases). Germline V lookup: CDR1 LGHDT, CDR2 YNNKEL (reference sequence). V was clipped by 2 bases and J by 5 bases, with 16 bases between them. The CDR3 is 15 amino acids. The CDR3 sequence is CASSQLPYRAHEQYF. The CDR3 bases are TGTGCCAGCAGCCAACTTCCTTACAGGGCCCACGAGCAGTACTTC.

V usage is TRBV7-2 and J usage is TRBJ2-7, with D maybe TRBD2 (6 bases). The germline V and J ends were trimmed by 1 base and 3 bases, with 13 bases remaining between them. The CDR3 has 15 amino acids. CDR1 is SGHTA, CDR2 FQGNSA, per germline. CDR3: CASSLGVGDFYEQYF. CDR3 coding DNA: TGTGCCAGCAGCTTAGGGGTAGGGGACTTCTACGAGCAGTACTTC.

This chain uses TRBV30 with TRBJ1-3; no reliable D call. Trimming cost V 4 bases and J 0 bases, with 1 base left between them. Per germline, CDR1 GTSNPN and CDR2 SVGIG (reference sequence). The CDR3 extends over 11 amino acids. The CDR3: CAWTSGNTIYF. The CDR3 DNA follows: TGTGCCTGGACCTCTGGAAACACCATATATTTT.

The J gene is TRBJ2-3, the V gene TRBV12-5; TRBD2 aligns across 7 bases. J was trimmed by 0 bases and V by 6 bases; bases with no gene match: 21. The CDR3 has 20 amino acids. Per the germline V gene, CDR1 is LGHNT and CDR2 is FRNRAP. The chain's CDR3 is CASGPFLDPSREVSTDTQYF. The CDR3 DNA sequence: TGTGCTAGTGGCCCCTTCCTTGACCCATCCCGGGAGGTTAGCACAGATACGCAGTATTTT.

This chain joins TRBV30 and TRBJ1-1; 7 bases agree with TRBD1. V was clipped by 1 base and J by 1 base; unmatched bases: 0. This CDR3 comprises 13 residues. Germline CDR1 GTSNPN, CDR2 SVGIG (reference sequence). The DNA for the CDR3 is TGTGCCTGGAGTGGGACAGGGAACACTGAAGCTTTCTTT. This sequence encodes CAWSGTGNTEAFF.

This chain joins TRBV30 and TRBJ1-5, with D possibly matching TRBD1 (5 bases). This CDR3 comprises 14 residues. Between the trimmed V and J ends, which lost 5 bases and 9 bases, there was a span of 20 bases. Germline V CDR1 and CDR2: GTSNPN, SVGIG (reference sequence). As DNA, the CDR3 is TGTGCCTGGGCGCAAAAACAGGCAATCGGGCCCCAGCATTTT. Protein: CAWAQKQAIGPQHF.

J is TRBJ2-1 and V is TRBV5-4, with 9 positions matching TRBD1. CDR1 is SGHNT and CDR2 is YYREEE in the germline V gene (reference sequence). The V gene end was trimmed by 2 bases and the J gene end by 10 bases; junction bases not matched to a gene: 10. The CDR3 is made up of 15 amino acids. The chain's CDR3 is CASSFTGGGKHEQFF. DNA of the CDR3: TGTGCCAGCAGCTTTACAGGGGGCGGGAAACACGAGCAGTTCTTC.

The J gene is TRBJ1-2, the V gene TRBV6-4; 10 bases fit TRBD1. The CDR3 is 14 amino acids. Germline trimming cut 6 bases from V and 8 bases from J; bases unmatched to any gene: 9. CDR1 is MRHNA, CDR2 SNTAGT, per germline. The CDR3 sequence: CASRPSGTGAGYTF. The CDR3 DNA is TGTGCCAGCAGGCCCTCCGGGACAGGGGCCGGCTACACCTTC.

As DNA, the CDR3 is TGCGCCAGCAGTTTAGGACAGGCAAAGGGAGAGCAGTACTTC. Translated: CASSLGQAKGEQYF. J is TRBJ2-7 and V is TRBV5-1, with TRBD1 matching over 7 bases. J was trimmed by 7 bases and V by 5 bases; bases with no gene match: 12. The CDR3 sequence is 14 residues long. The germline gives CDR1 SGHRS, CDR2 YFSETQ. The whole variable domain, remainder taken from reference TRBV5-1 and TRBJ2-7, is KAGVTQTPRYLIKTRGQQVTLSCSPISGHRSVSWYQQTPGQGLQFLFEYFSETQRNKGNFPGRFSGRQFSNSRSEMNVSTLELGDSALYLCASSLGQAKGEQYFGPGTRLTVT.

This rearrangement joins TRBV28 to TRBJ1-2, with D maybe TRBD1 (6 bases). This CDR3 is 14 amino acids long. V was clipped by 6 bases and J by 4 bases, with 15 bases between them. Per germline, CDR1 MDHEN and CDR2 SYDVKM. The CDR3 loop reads CASRRSGAGYGYTF. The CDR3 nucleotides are TGTGCCAGCAGAAGATCGGGGGCGGGCTATGGCTACACCTTC.

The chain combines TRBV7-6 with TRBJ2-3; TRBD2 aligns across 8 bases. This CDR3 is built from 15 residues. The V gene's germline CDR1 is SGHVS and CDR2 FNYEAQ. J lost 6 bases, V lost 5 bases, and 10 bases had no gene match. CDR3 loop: CASSATDERGDTQYF. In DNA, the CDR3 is TGTGCCAGCAGCGCGACGGACGAGCGGGGGGATACGCAGTATTTT. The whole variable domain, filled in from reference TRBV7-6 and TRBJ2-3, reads GAGVSQSPRYKVTKRGQDVALRCDPISGHVSLYWYRQALGQGPEFLTYFNYEAQQDKSGLPNDRFSAERPEGSISTLTIQRTEQRDSAMYRCASSATDERGDTQYFGPGTRLTVL.